One sample yielded the 25 T cell receptor beta chains listed below, sequenced in a study of T cells in Graves' hyperthyroidism and ophthalmopathy. Researchers amplified the TCR beta CDR3 regions from RNA transcripts. TCR CDR3 underwent first-round RT-PCR with the HTBI primer set. TCRdb called the multiplex PCR reads again in MiXCR, with one record for every CDR3 protein. The repertoire consists of about 350,000 distinct CDR3 sequences, with over 11% occurring once and the leading ten covering 20% to 25%. Sequencing was performed on blood. Every receptor here comes from a woman in her 30s with Graves' hyperthyroidism.

The chain is built from TRBV10-3 and TRBJ2-1; D gene uncertain. The CDR3 runs to 12 residues. V lost 2 bases to trimming and J lost 8 bases, with 7 bases between them. Germline CDR1 ENHRY, CDR2 SYGVKD. CDR3 bases: TGTGCCATCAGTGAGCTTGGGTATGAGCAGTTCTTC. Translated: CAISELGYEQFF.

This clonotype was seen ten or more times. The chain uses TRBV6-6 and TRBJ2-7; 10 bases fit TRBD2. The CDR3 is made up of 15 amino acids. The V gene's germline CDR1 is MNHNY and CDR2 SVGAGI (reference sequence). With 2 bases clipped from V and 5 bases from J, the junction kept 6 bases outside the gene matches. Here the CDR3 reads CASSYGGLAGDEQYF. The DNA for the CDR3 is TGTGCCAGCAGTTACGGCGGCCTAGCGGGAGACGAGCAGTACTTC.

This chain links TRBV5-1 with TRBJ1-2; D ambiguous. Germline CDR1 reads SGHRS; CDR2 reads YFSETQ. V lost 5 bases to trimming and J lost 6 bases, with 20 bases between them. The CDR3 is 15 amino acids. CDR3 sequence (DNA): TGCGCCAGCAGGTACAGAGGGCTGGATGGTGATGGCTACACCTTC. Residues: CASRYRGLDGDGYTF. Looking up the rest from reference TRBV5-1 and TRBJ1-2 gives the full variable domain: KAGVTQTPRYLIKTRGQQVTLSCSPISGHRSVSWYQQTPGQGLQFLFEYFSETQRNKGNFPGRFSGRQFSNSRSEMNVSTLELGDSALYLCASRYRGLDGDGYTFGSGTRLTVV.

This clonotype was counted ten times or more. The chain links TRBV30 to TRBJ1-4, with a weak D call TRBD1 (6 bases). The CDR3 covers 13 residues. The germline V gene has CDR1 GTSNPN and CDR2 SVGIG (reference sequence). V lost 4 bases and J lost 5, with 11 bases in between. In DNA form, the CDR3 reads TGTGCCTGGACCAGACAGGAAAATGAAAAACTGTTTTTT. The encoded protein is CAWTRQENEKLFF. Full variable domain (remainder filled in from reference TRBV30 and TRBJ1-4): SQTIHQWPATLVQPVGSPLSLECTVEGTSNPNLYWYRQAAGRGLQLLFYSVGIGQISSEVPQNLSASRPQDRQFILSSKKLLLSDSGFYLCAWTRQENEKLFFGSGTQLSVL.

This clonotype occurred a few times. This chain joins TRBV6-1 and TRBJ2-7; possibly TRBD1 or TRBD2 for D (5 bases each). CDR3 length: 13 amino acids. V lost 7 bases and J lost 1, with 11 bases in between. The germline V gene has CDR1 MNHNS and CDR2 SASEGT. CDR3 sequence: CASNRGGSYEQYF. CDR3 DNA: TGTGCCAGCAACCGTGGGGGATCCTACGAGCAGTACTTC.

This clonotype was counted only a few times. The chain joins TRBV27 to TRBJ2-1, with 8 nucleotides matching TRBD2. The CDR3 spans 15 residues. V lost 8 bases, J lost 8 bases, and 14 bases stayed unmatched. Per the germline V gene, CDR1 is MNHEY and CDR2 is SMNVEV (reference sequence). The CDR3: CASGLPGLDPHEQFF. CDR3 in DNA: TGTGCCAGCGGACTACCGGGACTAGATCCCCATGAGCAGTTCTTC.

This clonotype has ten or more counts. The chain carries TRBV6-1 and TRBJ2-4; TRBD1 matches 7 bases. Trimming cost V 5 bases and J 5 bases; bases outside gene matches: 3. The CDR3 has 13 residues. CDR1 MNHNS and CDR2 SASEGT come from the germline V gene. The CDR3 spells CASSSGTENIQYF. As DNA, the CDR3 is TGTGCCAGCAGTTCCGGGACAGAAAACATTCAGTACTTC.

This clonotype turned up a few times. The rearrangement joins TRBV9 to TRBJ2-3, with a tentative D call TRBD2 (5 bases). Germline loops: CDR1 SGDLS, CDR2 YYNGEE. The CDR3 is 16 amino acids. V was pared by 7 bases and J by 0 bases, with 18 bases between. CDR3 sequence (DNA): TGTGCCAGCGGAGATAGCGAGCGGACTAGCACAGATACGCAGTATTTT. Residues: CASGDSERTSTDTQYF.

In its sample, this clonotype was seen many times. The rearrangement joins TRBV20-1 to TRBJ2-3; possible D gene TRBD2, 5 bases. V was trimmed by 8 bases and J by 5 bases, leaving 11 bases between them. Germline CDR1 and CDR2: DFQATT and SNEGSKA (reference sequence). This CDR3 contains 11 residues. The CDR3 reads CSRGFGDTQYF. The CDR3 DNA follows: TGCAGTCGGGGTTTTGGAGATACGCAGTATTTT.

This clonotype was seen many times. The V gene is TRBV2, the J gene TRBJ2-5; D perhaps matches TRBD2 (7 bases). Germline CDR1 and CDR2: SNHLY and FYNNEI. Trimming took 7 bases from V and 2 from J, leaving 20 bases between them. The CDR3 is 16 residues long. CDR3 coding DNA: TGTGCCAGCACCGGGGGGCCGAGAGGCGGTCAAGAGACCCAGTACTTC. It codes for CASTGGPRGGQETQYF.

Many counts were recorded for this clonotype. V usage is TRBV12-3 or TRBV12-4 and J usage is TRBJ2-2; 7 nucleotides align to TRBD1. Trimming took 5 bases from V and 1 from J; bases not matched to a gene: 7. The CDR3 extends over 16 amino acids. The CDR3 is CASSPLRDRNTGELFF. CDR3 nucleotides: TGTGCCAGCAGTCCGCTCCGGGACAGGAACACCGGGGAGCTGTTTTTT.

The rearrangement joins TRBV6-1 to TRBJ1-6, with D perhaps TRBD1 (5 bases). The CDR3 extends over 13 amino acids. The V gene lost 7 bases and the J gene lost 11 bases, with 15 bases spanning the gap. Germline V gene data show CDR1 as MNHNS and CDR2 as SASEGT. CDR3 nucleotide sequence: TGTGCCAGCACGCAGGGTCTCGGGGCACCCCTCCACTTT. Its translation: CASTQGLGAPLHF.

The V call is TRBV5-1, the J call TRBJ1-2; D is uncertain. V lost 4 bases to trimming and J lost 3 bases, with 4 bases between them. Germline V lookup: CDR1 SGHRS, CDR2 YFSETQ. The length of the CDR3 is 11 residues. The DNA for the CDR3 is TGCGCCAGCAGCGAGGACTATGGCTACACCTTC. Its translation: CASSEDYGYTF.

This clonotype was picked up a small number of times. Since a much larger clone is just one base distant, this may be a read error. This chain links TRBV12-3 or TRBV12-4 with TRBJ2-7; 8 nucleotides match TRBD2. The junction had 6 bases not matched to a gene; V was cut back by 5 bases and J by 6 bases. The CDR3 runs 13 residues. CDR3 loop: CASSRPAGVEQYF. CDR3 in DNA: TGTGCCAGCAGTCGACCAGCGGGAGTCGAGCAGTACTTC.

The CDR3 sequence is CSAKTSGRRSMSSYNEQFF. The CDR3, as DNA: TGCAGTGCAAAAACTAGCGGGAGACGTTCGATGAGCTCCTACAATGAGCAGTTCTTC. This chain uses TRBV20-1 with TRBJ2-1; 11 bases are a match to TRBD2. The CDR3 is 19 residues long. Per germline, CDR1 DFQATT and CDR2 SNEGSKA (reference sequence). With V trimmed by 6 bases and J by 0 bases, 16 bases remained unmatched.

This clonotype was picked up many times. J is TRBJ2-1 and V is TRBV28; D is undetermined. The V end was cut by 10 bases, the J end by 6 bases, with 13 bases between. Germline V gene lookup returns CDR1 MDHEN and CDR2 SYDVKM. CDR3 length: 12 amino acids. The DNA for the CDR3 is TGTGCCACCATAACAGTTATCAATGAGCAGTTCTTC. Its protein is CATITVINEQFF.

Many counts were recorded for this clonotype. The gene calls are TRBV6-1 and TRBJ2-3; TRBD1 agrees at 8 bases. The CDR3 is 16 amino acids. V lost 6 bases and J lost 0; bases outside the gene matches: 8. The germline V gene has CDR1 MNHNS and CDR2 SASEGT. CDR3: CASSVDRGSSTDTQYF. CDR3 in DNA: TGTGCCAGCAGCGTCGACAGGGGCTCGAGCACAGATACGCAGTATTTT.

This chain uses TRBV7-2 with TRBJ2-3; D is unclear. Per the germline V gene, CDR1 is SGHTA and CDR2 is FQGNSA. V was clipped by 2 bases and J by 6 bases, with 9 bases between them. The CDR3 sequence is 13 residues long. CDR3 sequence (DNA): TGTACCAGCAGCTTAAGGGATGTGGATACGCAGTATTTT. Residues: CTSSLRDVDTQYF.

This clonotype was found many times. The chain recombines TRBV28 with TRBJ2-7; D perhaps matches TRBD2 (6 bases). The CDR3 is 14 residues long. CDR1 is MDHEN, CDR2 SYDVKM, per germline. Deletions cut 3 bases from V and 6 bases from J, with 15 bases between. In DNA, the CDR3 is TGTGCCAGCAGTTTTGGGGGGTCAGCCCTCGAGCAGTACTTC. Its protein product is CASSFGGSALEQYF.

This clonotype was observed a few times. This chain links TRBV2 with TRBJ2-7; D is unresolved. V dropped 3 bases and J dropped 0 bases, with 12 bases sitting between them. The CDR3 is made up of 15 amino acids. CDR1 is SNHLY, CDR2 FYNNEI, per germline. Here the CDR3 DNA reads TGTGCCAGCAGTGATACGAGTAGGGACTCCTACGAGCAGTACTTC. Amino acids: CASSDTSRDSYEQYF.

The chain uses TRBV30 and TRBJ2-4; no definite D call. Germline V gene data show CDR1 as GTSNPN and CDR2 as SVGIG (reference sequence). Trimming pared 2 bases from V and 0 bases from J, leaving 14 bases between. CDR3 length: 16 residues. The CDR3 DNA follows: TGTGCCTGGAGTCGCCTCGATCAGCTAGCCAAAAACATTCAGTACTTC. Its protein is CAWSRLDQLAKNIQYF.

This sequence joins TRBV4-3 and TRBJ2-5; D is unclear. This CDR3 comprises 13 residues. The germline V and J ends were trimmed by 0 bases and 5 bases, with 7 bases remaining between them. The germline V gene encodes CDR1 LGHNA and CDR2 YSLEER. For the CDR3, the DNA is TGCGCCAGCAGCCAAGATCGTATGGAGACCCAGTACTTC. Its translation is CASSQDRMETQYF.

This clonotype was recorded a few times. The V call is TRBV9, the J call TRBJ2-2, with TRBD1 identical over 7 bases. This CDR3 has 16 residues. V shed 0 bases, J shed 0 bases, and the junction held 2 bases outside the gene matches. Germline V lookup: CDR1 SGDLS, CDR2 YYNGEE. The CDR3 bases are TGTGCCAGCAGCGTAGAAGGGACAGCGAACACCGGGGAGCTGTTTTTT. Amino acids: CASSVEGTANTGELFF.

The genes are TRBV7-2 and TRBJ1-5, with a weak D call TRBD1 (5 bases). Germline V lookup: CDR1 SGHTA, CDR2 FQGNSA. This CDR3 contains 12 residues. The V gene lost 5 bases and the J gene lost 7 bases, with 9 bases spanning the gap. Here the CDR3 DNA reads TGTGCCAGCAGCCAGGGCGTCCAGCCCCAGCATTTT. It specifies CASSQGVQPQHF.

The CDR3 DNA sequence: TGTGCCAGCTCACACCCCCGCATAGCGGGGCTCAATGAGCAGTTCTTC. It specifies CASSHPRIAGLNEQFF. The J gene is TRBJ2-1, the V gene TRBV18, with 8 bases matching TRBD2. With 4 bases clipped from V and 6 bases from J, the junction kept 11 bases outside the gene matches. The CDR3 contains 16 residues. CDR1 is KGHSH, CDR2 LQKENI, per germline. The whole variable domain, remainder taken from reference TRBV18 and TRBJ2-1, is NAGVMQNPRHLVRRRGQEARLRCSPMKGHSHVYWYRQLPEEGLKFMVYLQKENIIDESGMPKERFSAEFPKEGPSILRIQQVVRGDSAAYFCASSHPRIAGLNEQFFGPGTRLTVL.